The source of this T cell receptor (beta chain) is a study of early T cells in non-severe SARS-CoV-2 infection. This clonotype was recorded at least ten times. The library protocol tagged individual cDNA molecules with unique molecular identifiers. MiXCR, run by TCRdb on the 5' RACE reads, gives a single entry per CDR3 protein. The sample has roughly 120,000 distinct CDR3 sequences, around 13% seen once. The CDR3 contains 14 residues. From germline, CDR1 is SGHVS and CDR2 FNYEAQ. Deletions cut 1 base from V and 4 bases from J, with 9 bases between. This material consisted of whole blood, taken at baseline. This rearrangement joins TRBV7-6 to TRBJ2-3; no reliable D call. The TCR sequence derives from an adult who was a healthcare worker with PCR-confirmed SARS-CoV-2 infection or an uninfected control (not recorded which). This CDR3 is CASSLDSSSDTQYF. CDR3 in DNA: TGTGCCAGCAGCTTAGACAGTAGCTCAGATACGCAGTATTTT.